These T cell receptor beta chains were read from a single sample in a study of blood T cell repertoires in COVID-19. This table comes from immunoSEQ multiplex PCR, and its TCRdb copy is limited to in-frame clones, with some not included. The sample lists around 460,000 clones, roughly 90% occurring once. Sequencing was performed on peripheral blood. These receptors came from a man aged 18 to 29 with COVID-19, enrolled during active disease. The CDR3 runs from the conserved cysteine through the conserved F or W. The order of the fields is V gene, D gene, clone size, J gene, CDR3 DNA, CDR3 protein. D genes are given only for firm matches. Rows give clone size only sometimes, using once, few, many, or a class for an expanded clone.

TRBV5-1	NA	NA	TRBJ1-2	TGCGCCAGCAGCTTGGAAGCAGGGTTTGGTCTGGATGGCTACACCTTC	CASSLEAGFGLDGYTF
TRBV4-2	NA	few	TRBJ1-1	TGTGCCAGCAGCCCTATACCCAGGACTATCGCTGCTGAAGCTTTCTTT	CASSPIPRTIAAEAFF
TRBV5-1	TRBD2	NA	TRBJ2-1	TGCGCCAGCAGCAGTAGCGGGTCGTATTACAATGAGCAGTTCTTC	CASSSSGSYYNEQFF
TRBV6-5	NA	NA	TRBJ2-7	TGTGCCAGCAGCCCAAACTCCTACGAGCAGTACTTC	CASSPNSYEQYF
TRBV11-2	NA	NA	TRBJ2-1	TGTGCCAGCAGCTCCGGGAGCTCCTACAATGAGCAGTTCTTC	CASSSGSSYNEQFF
TRBV6-2/TRBV6-3	TRBD2	NA	TRBJ2-2	TGTGCCAGCAGTTACAGGCTAGCGGGAGCGTCCGGGGAGCTGTTTTTT	CASSYRLAGASGELFF
TRBV21-1	NA	NA	TRBJ1-6	TGTGCCAGCCGGCAAATTCCGGGACAGGGGGCCTATAATTCACCCCTCCACTTT	CASRQIPGQGAYNSPLHF
TRBV3-1/TRBV3-2	TRBD2	NA	TRBJ2-3	TGTGCCAGCAGCCATTCGGTAGCGGGGGGCACAGATACGCAGTATTTT	CASSHSVAGGTDTQYF
TRBV27	NA	few	TRBJ1-1	TGTGCCAGCATACAAATCACACATTTAATGAACACTGAAGCTTTCTTT	CASIQITHLMNTEAFF
TRBV12-3/TRBV12-4	NA	NA	TRBJ2-5	TGTGCCAGCAGTTTCTCCCCGCAAGAGACCCAGTACTTC	CASSFSPQETQYF
TRBV6-6	TRBD1	NA	TRBJ1-6	TGTGCCAGCAGAGAACAGGGGGCACGTTCACCCCTCCACTTT	CASREQGARSPLHF
TRBV12-3/TRBV12-4	TRBD1	NA	TRBJ1-2	TGTGCCAGCAGTAGACAGGGGTGGGGCTACACCTTC	CASSRQGWGYTF
TRBV6-6	NA	NA	TRBJ1-1	TGTGCCAGCAGTTACTCGAGCGGCACCTACACTGAAGCTTTCTTT	CASSYSSGTYTEAFF
TRBV7-9	TRBD1	few	TRBJ1-1	TGTGCCAGCAGCCTTACAGGGGCAGGAACTGAAGCTTTCTTT	CASSLTGAGTEAFF
TRBV25-1	TRBD1	NA	TRBJ1-6	TGTGCCAGCAGTGAATGGAACAGGGGGGGGAATTCACCCCTCCACTTT	CASSEWNRGGNSPLHF
TRBV5-1	NA	NA	TRBJ2-1	TGCGCCAGCAGTATCGACAAATCCCGCAATGAGCAGTTCTTC	CASSIDKSRNEQFF
TRBV7-8	NA	NA	TRBJ1-5	TGTGCCAGCAGCTGGAACAGAGTTCAGCCCCAGCATTTT	CASSWNRVQPQHF
TRBV5-1	NA	NA	TRBJ1-2	TGCGCCAGCAGCTTGGACAGTGTGCTCGGCTACACCTTC	CASSLDSVLGYTF
TRBV10-1	NA	NA	TRBJ1-1	TGCGCCAGCAGTGACCGATCCAGGGCGGATAGCACTGAAGCTTTCTTT	CASSDRSRADSTEAFF
TRBV14	NA	NA	TRBJ2-7	TGTGCCAGCAGCCACTTAACCAGGGTCTACGAGCAGTACTTC	CASSHLTRVYEQYF
TRBV7-6	NA	NA	TRBJ2-5	TGTGCCAGCAGCCCGAGTTCGGGTGCAGAGACCCAGTACTTC	CASSPSSGAETQYF
TRBV12-3/TRBV12-4	TRBD1	NA	TRBJ1-2	TGTGCCAGCAGTTCGACAGGGGCTAGTGGCTACACCTTC	CASSSTGASGYTF
TRBV3-1/TRBV3-2	NA	NA	TRBJ2-1	TGTGCCAGCAGCCCCCGGGAGTTTGGGAATGAGCAGTTCTTC	CASSPREFGNEQFF
TRBV5-5	TRBD1	NA	TRBJ1-5	TGTGCCAGCAGCCGAATTCTGACAGGGAATAGCAATCAGCCCCAGCATTTT	CASSRILTGNSNQPQHF
TRBV5-1	NA	NA	TRBJ2-3	TGCGCCAGCAGCTTCAACAGGGACACAGATACGCAGTATTTT	CASSFNRDTDTQYF
TRBV6-5	TRBD1	NA	TRBJ1-2	TGTGCCAGCATCACGTCCCGGGACAGGGCCTATGGCTACACCTTC	CASITSRDRAYGYTF
TRBV2	TRBD2	NA	TRBJ2-7	TGTGCCGGGACCGGACTAGAAGGCGAGCAGTACTTC	CAGTGLEGEQYF
TRBV9	TRBD2	NA	TRBJ2-3	TGTGCCAGCAATTTAGCGGGGGGGGATACGCAGTATTTT	CASNLAGGDTQYF
TRBV2	TRBD1	NA	TRBJ2-7	TGTGCCAGCAGGCAGAGGACAGGGAGCACCTACGAGCAGTACTTC	CASRQRTGSTYEQYF
TRBV12-5	NA	NA	TRBJ1-6	TGTGCTAGTGGTTTGGTTGCCGGAGCCTTTCGGTCACCCCTCCACTTT	CASGLVAGAFRSPLHF
TRBV18	NA	NA	TRBJ1-4	TGTGCCAGCTCACCGGGGCGGGAAAAACTGTTTTTT	CASSPGREKLFF
TRBV9	TRBD2	NA	TRBJ2-1	TGTGCCAGCAGCCCGATGGGACTAGCCGACGAGCAGTTCTTC	CASSPMGLADEQFF
TRBV19	NA	NA	TRBJ1-5	TGTGCCAGTAGTATTGGGGGAGGTCAGCCCCAGCATTTT	CASSIGGGQPQHF
TRBV5-1	TRBD1	NA	TRBJ1-5	TGCGCCAGCAGCCCGCAGGGGGCAAGCGGTCAGCCCCAGCATTTT	CASSPQGASGQPQHF
TRBV18	TRBD1	NA	TRBJ2-7	TGTGCCAGCTCAGAACAGGGGGGCGAGCAGTACTTC	CASSEQGGEQYF
TRBV6-1	NA	NA	TRBJ1-2	TGTGCCAGCAGTAAACAGGGCTATGGCTACACCTTC	CASSKQGYGYTF
TRBV6-2/TRBV6-3	NA	NA	TRBJ2-5	TGTGCCAGCAGTTACCCCGGGGAGACCCAGTACTTC	CASSYPGETQYF
TRBV18	NA	NA	TRBJ2-2	TGTGCCAGCTCACCATCGCAGTCGCCAGGCCTTAACACCGGGGAGCTGTTTTTT	CASSPSQSPGLNTGELFF
TRBV5-5	NA	NA	TRBJ2-7	TGTGCCAGCAGCTTACTCCCTACAGGGACCGAGCAGTACTTC	CASSLLPTGTEQYF
TRBV6-5	NA	NA	TRBJ1-5	TGTGCCAGCAGTCCTTTGGGGGGGACCAATCAGCCCCAGCATTTT	CASSPLGGTNQPQHF
TRBV7-2	NA	NA	TRBJ1-4	TGTGCCAGCAGCCTCGCCCCCCAAGGGGGAGAAAAACTGTTTTTT	CASSLAPQGGEKLFF
TRBV11-3	NA	NA	TRBJ2-7	TGTGCCAGCAGCACAGGACTACCTCTAACCTACGAGCAGTACTTC	CASSTGLPLTYEQYF
TRBV6-5	TRBD1	NA	TRBJ1-2	TGTGCCAGCAGTTACTCGGACAGGAGAGGACATGGCTACACCTTC	CASSYSDRRGHGYTF
TRBV11-3	NA	NA	TRBJ2-7	TGTGCCAGCGACCGACTGGCCACCTCCTACGAGCAGTACTTC	CASDRLATSYEQYF
TRBV5-1	TRBD1	NA	TRBJ2-7	TGCGCCAGCAGCAAGATTAGACAGGGTAATCACGAGCAGTACTTC	CASSKIRQGNHEQYF
TRBV5-8	TRBD1	NA	TRBJ2-1	TGTGCCAGCAGCCGGAACCCAGGGACAGGGGTTTATAATGAGCAGTTCTTC	CASSRNPGTGVYNEQFF
TRBV6-5	NA	NA	TRBJ2-7	TGTGCCATCATAGACACCGTTCCCTACGAGCAGTACTTC	CAIIDTVPYEQYF
TRBV2	NA	NA	TRBJ1-1	TGTGCCAGCAGTTCCCAACAGTGGAATGAAGCTTTCTTT	CASSSQQWNEAFF
TRBV9	NA	NA	TRBJ2-3	TGTGCCAGCAGCGCCGGACCGGAGGCAGATACGCAGTATTTT	CASSAGPEADTQYF
TRBV9	NA	NA	TRBJ2-7	TGTGCCAGCAGCGTAGCAGACGGGTACGAGCAGTACTTC	CASSVADGYEQYF
TRBV3-1/TRBV3-2	NA	NA	TRBJ1-6	TGTGCCAGCAGCCCCTCTAATTCACCCCTCCACTTT	CASSPSNSPLHF
TRBV7-9	TRBD2	NA	TRBJ2-1	TGTGCCAGCAGATCGGGACTAGCTTGGAGCTCCTACAATGAGCAGTTCTTC	CASRSGLAWSSYNEQFF
TRBV11-3	NA	NA	TRBJ1-2	TGTGCCAGCAGCCCGCAGGGGTTGGGGGGCTACACCTTC	CASSPQGLGGYTF
TRBV3-1/TRBV3-2	NA	NA	TRBJ1-1	TGTGCCAGCAGCCAAGATCGGTACGTGAACACTGAAGCTTTCTTT	CASSQDRYVNTEAFF
TRBV5-6	TRBD2	NA	TRBJ2-1	TGTGCCAGCAGCTCCGACCCCGGGGGGGTTACCTACAATGAGCAGTTCTTC	CASSSDPGGVTYNEQFF
TRBV19	TRBD1	few	TRBJ2-7	TGTGCCAGTAGTTTAAGAACCGGACAGGGCTACGAGCAGTACTTC	CASSLRTGQGYEQYF
TRBV6-6	NA	NA	TRBJ2-3	TGTGCCAGCAGTTATGGGGCGGGGGCCCTCACAGATACGCAGTATTTT	CASSYGAGALTDTQYF
TRBV2	TRBD2	NA	TRBJ2-3	TGTGCCAGCAGTGTTAGCGGGGGATATACGCAGTATTTT	CASSVSGGYTQYF